This T cell receptor (beta chain) originates from a study of shared clonotypes between healthy human individuals. CDR1 is MGHDK and CDR2 is SYGVNS in the germline V gene. The CDR3 consists of 16 residues. Deletions cut 3 bases from V and 6 bases from J, with 21 bases between. In its sample, this clone was seen once. Its target is not known. General study results and limits: For sorted subsets, rarefaction showed incomplete sequencing despite large depth.

Measured with immunoSEQ multiplex PCR; TCRdb has only the in-frame clones, and not every one. The data show some 500,000 clones, about 96% seen once. The TCR comes from a woman aged 25 to 39 in good health. V and J are TRBV25-1 and TRBJ2-7; D is possibly TRBD1 or TRBD2 (6 bases each). What was sequenced was naive CD4+ T cells sorted from blood. Subset of the sample: CD45RA+ positively selected. CDR3 in DNA: TGTGCCAGCAGTGACCCCGGGGGACAAAATGGCTTCGAGCAGTACTTC. This sequence encodes CASSDPGGQNGFEQYF.